This T cell receptor (beta chain) was captured by sequencing in a study of blood T cell repertoires in COVID-19. In the original analysis: Amplification from reference gene primers served as the basis for estimated nucleated cell counts. Produced via immunoSEQ multiplex PCR; TCRdb's table is partial and in-frame only. That table is the source of V, J and clone size, and D and trimming were worked out from the DNA. The sample has hundreds of thousands of clones, 90% to 95% seen once; the top ten hold about 3.5%. Germline values: CDR1 SGHDT, CDR2 YYEEEE. Trimming stripped 4 bases from V and 7 bases from J, with 23 bases between. The CDR3 spans 16 residues.

This TCR came from a young woman who had recovered from COVID-19. The rearrangement joins TRBV5-6 to TRBJ2-5, with D perhaps matching TRBD2 (6 bases). The sample comprised peripheral blood. CDR3 sequence: CASSPPGLTTLGTQYF. The CDR3 DNA reads TGTGCCAGCAGCCCCCCGGGACTGACGACATTGGGGACCCAGTACTTC. The full variable domain, its missing parts supplied by reference TRBV5-6 and TRBJ2-5, is DAGVTQSPTHLIKTRGQQVTLRCSPKSGHDTVSWYQQALGQGPQFIFQYYEEEERQRGNFPDRFSGHQFPNYSSELNVNALLLGDSALYLCASSPPGLTTLGTQYFGPGTRLLVL.